The 20 T cell receptor beta chains given below trace back to one sample, sequenced in a study of T cell responses to AZD1222 COVID-19 vaccine. Generated by immunoSEQ multiplex PCR, the TCRdb table keeps only in-frame clones and is missing some. The data show 85,000 to 120,000 clones, less than 95% seen once. The source was peripheral blood, collected 28 days after the second AZD1222 dose. The receptors shown here come from an adult who received the AZD1222 COVID-19 vaccine.

V gene TRBV4-3 combines with J gene TRBJ1-3; D is uncertain. This CDR3 is built from 13 residues. Germline CDR1 is LGHNA and CDR2 is YSLEER. The V and J ends lost 4 bases and 2 bases respectively, with 6 bases between them. The CDR3 nucleotides are TGCGCCAGCAGCCCCCACGCTGGAAACACCATATATTTT. It translates to CASSPHAGNTIYF.

This clone has at least ten counts. The chain employs TRBV4-1 and TRBJ2-5, with a possible D match to TRBD1 (6 bases). From germline, CDR1 is MGHRA and CDR2 YSYEKL. The CDR3 extends over 15 amino acids. Trimming took off 4 bases at V and 2 bases at J, with 14 bases between the two ends. The CDR3 loop is CASSPSRTEQETQYF. The CDR3 DNA reads as TGCGCCAGCAGCCCCTCCCGGACAGAACAAGAGACCCAGTACTTC.

V is TRBV18 and J is TRBJ2-1; D gene ambiguous. The germline V gene has CDR1 KGHSH and CDR2 LQKENI. This CDR3 spans 14 amino acids. The V end was cut by 3 bases, the J end by 5 bases, with 11 bases between. CDR3 sequence (DNA): TGTGCCAGCTCACCCCCGCTTGGAAACAATGAGCAGTTCTTC. Translated, it gives CASSPPLGNNEQFF.

The chain combines TRBV6-2 or TRBV6-3 with TRBJ2-5; possibly TRBD1 for D (5 bases). Deletions cut 4 bases from V and 4 bases from J, with 13 bases between. The CDR3 consists of 14 residues. Germline V gene data show CDR1 as MNHEY and CDR2 as SVGEGT. The DNA of the CDR3 is TGTGCCAGCAGTTCCCCAGGGAATCGAGAGACCCAGTACTTC. It encodes CASSSPGNRETQYF.

V gene TRBV6-2 or TRBV6-3 combines with J gene TRBJ2-3; no reliable D call. The ends were cut back, 2 bases at V and 2 bases at J, with 8 bases in the middle. Germline V lookup: CDR1 MNHEY, CDR2 SVGEGT. This CDR3 spans 14 amino acids. CDR3 DNA: TGTGCCAGCAGTTACGTCTCCGCCACAGATACGCAGTATTTT. Protein sequence: CASSYVSATDTQYF.

This rearrangement joins TRBV2 to TRBJ1-5; D perhaps matches TRBD1 (5 bases). From germline, CDR1 is SNHLY and CDR2 FYNNEI. The CDR3 consists of 15 residues. V gave up 4 bases and J gave up 7 bases, with 17 bases separating them. This CDR3 reads CASSGSGGVGQPQHF. Written as DNA, the CDR3 is TGTGCCAGCAGTGGTTCGGGGGGAGTGGGACAGCCCCAGCATTTT.

J is TRBJ1-2 and V is TRBV6-5; D might be TRBD1 (5 bases). Between the trimmed V and J ends, which lost 4 bases and 2 bases, there was a span of 14 bases. Germline CDR1 is MNHEY and CDR2 is SVGAGI. There are 15 residues in the CDR3. CDR3 sequence (DNA): TGTGCCAGCAGTTCCCAGAGGGGTATGAACTATGGCTACACCTTC. This sequence encodes CASSSQRGMNYGYTF.

The chain combines TRBV30 with TRBJ1-3; no reliable D call. Germline V CDR1 and CDR2: GTSNPN, SVGIG (reference sequence). The CDR3 sequence is 16 residues long. Trimming removed 1 base at V and 4 bases at J, with 17 bases between. CDR3 coding DNA: TGTGCCTGGAGTGCCCCCCCCCTGCCCGCGGGAAACACCATATATTTT. It codes for CAWSAPPLPAGNTIYF.

The chain has TRBV14 and TRBJ2-1; weak D call: TRBD1 (6 bases). Germline CDR1 is SGHDN and CDR2 is FVKESK. Trimming stripped 3 bases from V and 4 bases from J, with 19 bases between. CDR3 length: 17 amino acids. As DNA, the CDR3 is TGTGCCAGCAGCCACCCACAGGGTTTCGTAGGATACAATGAGCAGTTCTTC. Translating gives CASSHPQGFVGYNEQFF.

The gene calls are TRBV18 and TRBJ1-1; D is possibly TRBD1 (6 bases). The germline CDR1 and CDR2 sequences are KGHSH and LQKENI. The CDR3 is 16 amino acids. V lost 2 bases, J lost 5 bases, and 18 bases lay in between. The CDR3, as DNA: TGTGCCAGCTCACCAGGGAATGAAGGGGGTCCAACTGAAGCTTTCTTT. This encodes CASSPGNEGGPTEAFF. Drawing the rest from reference TRBV18 and TRBJ1-1, the complete variable domain is NAGVMQNPRHLVRRRGQEARLRCSPMKGHSHVYWYRQLPEEGLKFMVYLQKENIIDESGMPKERFSAEFPKEGPSILRIQQVVRGDSAAYFCASSPGNEGGPTEAFFGQGTRLTVV.

The chain carries TRBV3-1 (or the pseudogene TRBV3-2) and TRBJ1-5, with D perhaps matching TRBD1 (6 bases). From germline, CDR1 is LGHDT and CDR2 YNNKEL (reference sequence). This CDR3 has 19 amino acids. The V end lost 0 bases, the J end lost 0 bases, and 18 bases lay between the germline ends. CDR3 sequence reads: CASSQERTDSKYSNQPQHF. The CDR3 DNA reads TGTGCCAGCAGCCAAGAAAGGACGGACAGCAAATATAGCAATCAGCCCCAGCATTTT.

CDR3 amino acids: CASSLEPSSSGWNGELFF. For the CDR3, the DNA is TGTGCCAGCAGCTTAGAGCCCTCCTCGAGCGGGTGGAACGGGGAGCTGTTTTTT. This chain links TRBV7-8 with TRBJ2-2, with D perhaps matching TRBD2 (6 bases). Trimming removed 1 base from V and 7 bases from J, with 22 bases in between. CDR1 is SGHVS, CDR2 FQNEAQ, per germline. The CDR3 consists of 18 residues.

The chain joins TRBV6-5 to TRBJ2-7; possible D gene TRBD1, 6 bases. This CDR3 is 12 amino acids long. V was pared by 10 bases and J by 4 bases, with 14 bases between. Germline loops: CDR1 MNHEY, CDR2 SVGAGI. CDR3 nucleotides: TGTGCCACCCGGGACACCATTTACGAGCAGTACTTC. Its protein product is CATRDTIYEQYF.

This chain links TRBV5-8 with TRBJ1-5, with D perhaps matching TRBD1 (5 bases). The CDR3 is 16 amino acids. CDR1 is SGHTS and CDR2 is YDEGEE in the germline V gene. Deletions cut 1 base from V and 2 bases from J, with 13 bases between. The CDR3 region is CASSLRGPGGNQPQHF. CDR3 sequence (DNA): TGTGCCAGCAGCTTGAGGGGCCCGGGGGGCAATCAGCCCCAGCATTTT.

V and J are TRBV20-1 and TRBJ2-2; D unresolved. Per the germline V gene, CDR1 is DFQATT and CDR2 is SNEGSKA (reference sequence). This CDR3 spans 14 amino acids. V lost 3 bases, J lost 5 bases, and 13 bases lay in between. The CDR3 reads CSASPDERTGELFF. The CDR3 DNA sequence: TGCAGTGCTAGTCCGGACGAAAGAACCGGGGAGCTGTTTTTT.

The rearrangement uses TRBV2 and TRBJ1-1, with 7 bases fitting TRBD1. J was trimmed by 4 bases and V by 3 bases; bases with no gene match: 8. Germline CDR1 is SNHLY and CDR2 is FYNNEI. The CDR3 length is 15 residues. The CDR3 region is CASSDDRVRGTEAFF. Here the CDR3 DNA reads TGTGCCAGCAGTGACGACAGGGTTCGGGGCACTGAAGCTTTCTTT.

The chain recombines TRBV7-9 with TRBJ2-7, with 10 bases aligning to TRBD1. The CDR3 length is 16 residues. The germline CDR1 and CDR2 sequences are SEHNR and FQNEAQ (reference sequence). V dropped 5 bases and J dropped 3; count of bases not matched to a gene: 10. CDR3 loop: CASSRRGTGANYEQYF. The CDR3 DNA reads TGTGCCAGCAGCCGCCGTGGGACAGGGGCTAACTACGAGCAGTACTTC.

The V and J genes are TRBV9 and TRBJ2-3, with unresolved D. Germline CDR1 and CDR2: SGDLS and YYNGEE. The V gene lost 3 bases and the J gene lost 3 bases, with 11 bases spanning the gap. This CDR3 has 14 residues. CDR3 in DNA: TGTGCCAGCAGCGGCCGAGAATTGACAGATACGCAGTATTTT. Translation: CASSGRELTDTQYF.

The genes are TRBV11-2 and TRBJ1-4, with D possibly matching TRBD1 (5 bases). This CDR3 is 14 amino acids long. Germline V gene sequence: CDR1 SGHAT, CDR2 FQNNGV. Trimming took 7 bases from V and 10 from J, leaving 19 bases between them. In DNA form, the CDR3 reads TGTGCCAGCACCGGGACGCCCAGATTGGGAAAACTGTTTTTT. It encodes CASTGTPRLGKLFF.

This chain joins TRBV10-3 and TRBJ2-2; 12 bases align to TRBD2. From germline, CDR1 is ENHRY and CDR2 SYGVKD. The CDR3 has 17 amino acids. J lost 4 bases, V lost 1 base, and 4 bases had no gene match. In DNA form, the CDR3 reads TGTGCCATCAGTGAGTTATGGACTAGCGGGGTCACCGGGGAGCTGTTTTTT. It encodes CAISELWTSGVTGELFF.